These 4 T cell receptor beta chains originate from one sample sequenced in a study of cytomegalovirus exposure and HLA in healthy donors. 60 Vbeta and 13 Jbeta primers were used in PCR. Method: immunoSEQ multiplex PCR; TCRdb's copy keeps in-frame clones and lacks some. This table has around 100,000 clones, approximately 84% appearing once. The sequenced sample consisted of PBMCs. These receptor sequences come from a man aged 18-30 years in good health and CMV-seronegative.

The rearrangement uses TRBV29-1 and TRBJ2-5; no clear D. Germline CDR1 and CDR2: SQVTM and ANQGSEA. The CDR3 is 12 amino acids. V lost 3 bases and J 1 base, leaving 6 bases between the germline ends. This CDR3 reads CSVEVSQETQYF. The DNA for the CDR3 is TGCAGCGTTGAGGTCAGCCAAGAGACCCAGTACTTC.

The chain couples TRBV27 to TRBJ2-1; D perhaps matches TRBD2 (5 bases). Germline V gene data show CDR1 as MNHEY and CDR2 as SMNVEV (reference sequence). The CDR3 is 11 residues long. V lost 10 bases, J lost 7 bases, and 11 bases lay in between. CDR3 nucleotides: TGTGCCATCCAACGGGGAAATGAGCAGTTCTTC. It encodes CAIQRGNEQFF.

A few counts support this clone. The J gene is TRBJ2-7, the V gene TRBV9, with TRBD2 matching over 8 bases. CDR1 SGDLS and CDR2 YYNGEE come from the germline V gene. The V and J ends lost 4 bases and 6 bases, in that order; junction bases with no gene match: 3. The CDR3 spans 12 residues. The CDR3 nucleotides read TGTGCCAGCAGCCCGGGAGGGAGCGAGCAGTACTTC. Protein product: CASSPGGSEQYF.

V gene TRBV5-8 combines with J gene TRBJ2-3; D gene ambiguous. The germline V gene has CDR1 SGHTS and CDR2 YDEGEE. The V end lost 2 bases, the J end lost 2 bases, and 6 bases lay between the germline ends. The CDR3 is 13 amino acids. The CDR3 region is CASSFQATDTQYF. CDR3 DNA: TGTGCCAGCAGCTTTCAAGCCACAGATACGCAGTATTTT. Drawing the rest from reference TRBV5-8 and TRBJ2-3, the complete variable domain is EAGVTQSPTHLIKTRGQQATLRCSPISGHTSVYWYQQALGLGLQFLLWYDEGEERNRGNFPPRFSGRQFPNYSSELNVNALELEDSALYLCASSFQATDTQYFGPGTRLTVL.